Listed here are 17 T cell receptor beta chains from one sample, sequenced in a study of T cells of healthy individuals. TCRdb itself ran the 5' RACE reads through MiXCR, one entry per CDR3 protein. Among tens of thousands of distinct CDR3 sequences listed, under 15% were seen once. The receptor set was obtained from a human donor in good health.

At least ten counts were recorded for this clonotype. The rearrangement links TRBV5-6 to TRBJ1-1; D is unresolved. The V end lost 4 bases, the J end lost 5 bases, and 12 bases lay between the germline ends. The CDR3 is 13 amino acids. In germline, CDR1 is SGHDT, CDR2 YYEEEE. This chain's CDR3 is CASSPKLGTEAFF. As DNA, the CDR3 is TGTGCCAGCAGCCCCAAGCTGGGGACTGAAGCTTTCTTT.

This clonotype occurred many times. The chain links TRBV29-1 to TRBJ2-1; 12 bases are a match to TRBD1. The CDR3 runs 19 residues. V lost 0 bases to trimming and J lost 5 bases; unmatched junction nucleotides: 14. Germline assignment: CDR1 SQVTM and CDR2 ANQGSEA. CDR3 nucleotides: TGCAGCGTTGAAGATCCGGGACAGGGGGCGATTTGGGCTAACAATGAGCAGTTCTTC. Protein: CSVEDPGQGAIWANNEQFF.

This clonotype was found many times. V is TRBV7-2 and J is TRBJ2-1, with D possibly matching TRBD2 (6 bases). Between the trimmed V and J ends, which lost 4 bases and 8 bases, there was a span of 15 bases. The germline V gene encodes CDR1 SGHTA and CDR2 FQGNSA. CDR3 length: 14 residues. CDR3 residues: CASSSAAWGDEQFF. Here the CDR3 DNA reads TGTGCCAGCAGCTCCGCCGCCTGGGGGGATGAGCAGTTCTTC.

This clonotype was observed many times. The chain joins TRBV4-1 to TRBJ2-7; 7 bases match TRBD1. The CDR3 runs 15 residues. From germline, CDR1 is MGHRA and CDR2 YSYEKL. V dropped 1 base and J dropped 7; count of bases not matched to a gene: 10. CDR3 DNA: TGCGCCAGCAGCCAAGGAGGGGGCGGCTCTCGGGAGCAGTACTTC. It encodes CASSQGGGGSREQYF.

V and J are TRBV7-8 and TRBJ2-2; no clear D gene. The CDR3 has 14 residues. Germline V CDR1 and CDR2: SGHVS, FQNEAQ. The V gene lost 2 bases and the J gene lost 3 bases, with 7 bases spanning the gap. This chain's CDR3 is CASSLSGHTGELFF. The CDR3 DNA follows: TGTGCCAGCAGCTTATCGGGCCACACCGGGGAGCTGTTTTTT.

V usage is TRBV7-9 and J usage is TRBJ1-1, with 10 bases aligning to TRBD1. J gave up 3 bases and V 5 bases, and 9 bases lay outside the gene matches. CDR3 size: 16 residues. Germline V CDR1 and CDR2: SEHNR, FQNEAQ (reference sequence). The CDR3 protein is CASSPRGDRGDTEAFF. The DNA for the CDR3 is TGTGCCAGCAGCCCAAGGGGGGACAGGGGCGACACTGAAGCTTTCTTT.

By its share, this clonotype is medium-sized (0.01 to 0.1%). The chain employs TRBV29-1 and TRBJ1-1; tentative D call: TRBD1 (5 bases). This CDR3 spans 12 amino acids. The germline V gene encodes CDR1 SQVTM and CDR2 ANQGSEA. Trimming took off 7 bases at V and 3 bases at J, with 12 bases between the two ends. The CDR3 reads CSAGRGDTEAFF. The DNA of the CDR3 is TGCAGCGCGGGCCGAGGGGACACTGAAGCTTTCTTT.

The chain combines TRBV7-9 with TRBJ2-3; 10 nucleotides align to TRBD2. Germline-derived CDR1 and CDR2 are SEHNR and FQNEAQ (reference sequence). The V segment lost 11 bases and the J segment 12 bases; nucleotides outside the gene matches: 17. The CDR3 is made up of 14 amino acids. The CDR3 here is CAGASGTSAPRQYF. The CDR3 DNA reads as TGTGCCGGGGCATCCGGGACTAGCGCCCCTCGTCAGTATTTT. Complete variable domain (other parts from reference TRBV7-9 and TRBJ2-3): DTGVSQNPRHKITKRGQNVTFRCDPISEHNRLYWYRQTLGQGPEFLTYFQNEAQLEKSRLLSDRFSAERPKGSFSTLEIQRTEQGDSAMYLCAGASGTSAPRQYFGPGTRLTVL.

This clonotype was picked up many times. The rearrangement joins TRBV11-2 to TRBJ2-3; D gene unclear. Germline loops: CDR1 SGHAT, CDR2 FQNNGV. This CDR3 spans 13 amino acids. Trimming stripped 4 bases from V and 8 bases from J, with 13 bases between. Here the CDR3 reads CASSSQGRGTQYF. CDR3 DNA sequence: TGTGCCAGCAGCTCCCAAGGGCGCGGTACGCAGTATTTT.

Details on this clonotype: Here the CDR3 omits its conserved ending phenylalanine or tryptophan, so a read error is the likely source. In DNA form, the CDR3 reads TGTGCCAGCAGTTTACAAGGTGGATACGAGCAGTACTCC. This translates into CASSLQGGYEQYS. The V gene is TRBV27, the J gene TRBJ2-7, with D unclear. Germline loops: CDR1 MNHEY, CDR2 SMNVEV (reference sequence). The CDR3 totals 13 residues. V shed 2 bases and J shed 4 bases, with 9 bases lying between them.

This clonotype was found many times. This rearrangement joins TRBV18 to TRBJ2-3, with 7 bases aligning to TRBD1. The trim removed 3 bases at V and 1 base at J, leaving 4 bases unmatched. In germline, CDR1 is KGHSH, CDR2 LQKENI. CDR3 size: 15 residues. CDR3 in DNA: TGTGCCAGCTCACCGTCCGGGACAGGCACAGATACGCAGTATTTT. Translating gives CASSPSGTGTDTQYF. Using reference TRBV18 and TRBJ2-3 for the parts outside the CDR3, the full variable domain is NAGVMQNPRHLVRRRGQEARLRCSPMKGHSHVYWYRQLPEEGLKFMVYLQKENIIDESGMPKERFSAEFPKEGPSILRIQQVVRGDSAAYFCASSPSGTGTDTQYFGPGTRLTVL.

This clonotype came up a few times. The V call is TRBV12-3 or TRBV12-4, the J call TRBJ1-1; D gene unclear. This CDR3 is built from 16 residues. The germline V and J ends were trimmed by 7 bases and 3 bases, with 21 bases remaining between them. DNA for the CDR3: TGTGCCAGCACCTCGCCCTCGATTATGCTGGACACTGAAGCTTTCTTT. It translates to CASTSPSIMLDTEAFF.

The CDR3 reads CATSRGRQGYEQYF. CDR3 in DNA: TGTGCCACCAGCAGAGGAAGACAGGGATACGAGCAGTACTTC. The rearrangement joins TRBV15 to TRBJ2-7, with 7 bases aligning to TRBD1. V gave up 1 base and J gave up 4 bases; unmatched junction bases: 4. This CDR3 has 14 amino acids. Germline V lookup: CDR1 LNHNV, CDR2 YYDKDF (reference sequence).

The gene calls are TRBV20-1 and TRBJ2-3; D assignment may be TRBD1 or TRBD2 (6 bases each). Germline V gene lookup returns CDR1 DFQATT and CDR2 SNEGSKA (reference sequence). The ends were cut back, 5 bases at V and 6 bases at J, with 15 bases in the middle. CDR3 size: 13 residues. CDR3 bases: TGCAGTGCTCTGAGCCAAGGGGGGGATACGCAGTATTTT. It codes for CSALSQGGDTQYF.

This clonotype was counted only a few times. This rearrangement joins TRBV4-3 to TRBJ1-1; TRBD1 is a possible D gene (6 bases). Germline V gene data show CDR1 as LGHNA and CDR2 as YSLEER. Deletions cut 4 bases from V and 4 bases from J, with 13 bases between. The CDR3 covers 14 residues. CDR3 sequence reads: CASSRGTGSTEAFF. CDR3 coding DNA: TGCGCCAGCAGCCGAGGAACAGGGTCCACTGAAGCTTTCTTT.

This clonotype was seen many times. This sequence joins TRBV11-2 and TRBJ2-5; TRBD2 might be the D (6 bases). CDR1 and CDR2 from the germline V gene are SGHAT and FQNNGV. Trimming removed 5 bases from V and 4 bases from J, with 14 bases in between. This CDR3 comprises 14 residues. The CDR3 protein is CASSPRVAVETQYF. As DNA, the CDR3 is TGTGCCAGCAGCCCTCGGGTAGCGGTAGAGACCCAGTACTTC.

V and J are TRBV3-1 and TRBJ2-7; D is perhaps TRBD1 (7 bases). CDR1 and CDR2 from the germline V gene are LGHDT and YNNKEL (reference sequence). The CDR3 has 14 residues. Trimming took off 4 bases at V and 3 bases at J, with 13 bases between the two ends. CDR3 protein: CASSRGTVVYEQYF. The CDR3 nucleotides read TGTGCCAGCAGCCGCGGGACAGTCGTCTACGAGCAGTACTTC.